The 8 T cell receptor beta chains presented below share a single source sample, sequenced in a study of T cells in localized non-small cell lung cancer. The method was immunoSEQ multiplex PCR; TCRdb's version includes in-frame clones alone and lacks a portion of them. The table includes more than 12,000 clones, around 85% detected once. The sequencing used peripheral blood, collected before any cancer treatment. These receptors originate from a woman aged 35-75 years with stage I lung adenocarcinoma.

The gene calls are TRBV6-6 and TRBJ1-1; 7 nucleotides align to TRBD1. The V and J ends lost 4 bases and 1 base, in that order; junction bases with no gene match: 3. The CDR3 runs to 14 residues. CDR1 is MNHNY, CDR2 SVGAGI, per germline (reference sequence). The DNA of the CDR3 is TGTGCCAGCAGTTCGACAGGGACGAACACTGAAGCTTTCTTT. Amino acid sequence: CASSSTGTNTEAFF.

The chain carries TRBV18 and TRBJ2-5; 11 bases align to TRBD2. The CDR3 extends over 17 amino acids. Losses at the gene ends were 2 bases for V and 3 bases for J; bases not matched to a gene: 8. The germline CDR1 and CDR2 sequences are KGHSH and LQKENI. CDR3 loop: CASSPTPTSGAKETQYF. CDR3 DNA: TGTGCCAGCTCACCAACGCCGACTAGCGGGGCAAAAGAGACCCAGTACTTC.

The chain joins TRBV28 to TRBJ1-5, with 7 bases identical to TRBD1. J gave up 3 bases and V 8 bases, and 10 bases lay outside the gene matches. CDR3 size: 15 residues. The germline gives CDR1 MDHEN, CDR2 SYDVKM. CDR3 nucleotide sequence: TGTGCCAGCGCTAGGGGGCAGGGAATCAATCAGCCCCAGCATTTT. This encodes CASARGQGINQPQHF.

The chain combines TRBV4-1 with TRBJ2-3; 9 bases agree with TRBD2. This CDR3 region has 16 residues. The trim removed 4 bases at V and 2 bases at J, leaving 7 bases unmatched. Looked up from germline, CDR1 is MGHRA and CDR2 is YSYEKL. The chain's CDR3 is CASSPRAGGFTDTQYF. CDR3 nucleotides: TGCGCCAGCAGCCCCCGTGCGGGGGGGTTCACAGATACGCAGTATTTT.

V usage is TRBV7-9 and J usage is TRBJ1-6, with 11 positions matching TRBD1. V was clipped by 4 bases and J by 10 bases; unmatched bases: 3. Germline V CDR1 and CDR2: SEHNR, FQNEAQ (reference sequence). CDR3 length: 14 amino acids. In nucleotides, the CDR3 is TGTGCCAGCAGCTCAGGGACAGGGGGGTCACCCCTCCACTTT. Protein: CASSSGTGGSPLHF.

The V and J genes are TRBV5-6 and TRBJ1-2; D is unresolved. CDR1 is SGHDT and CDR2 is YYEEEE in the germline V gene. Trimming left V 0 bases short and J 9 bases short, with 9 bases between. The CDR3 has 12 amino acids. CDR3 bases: TGTGCCAGCAGCTTGGGTATTCGCAGCTACACCTTC. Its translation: CASSLGIRSYTF.

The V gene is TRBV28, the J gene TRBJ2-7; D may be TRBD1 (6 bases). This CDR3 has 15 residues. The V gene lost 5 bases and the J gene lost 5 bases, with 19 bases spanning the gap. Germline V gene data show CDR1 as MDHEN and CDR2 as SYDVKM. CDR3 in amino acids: CASSPTGLAANEQYF. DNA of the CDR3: TGTGCCAGCAGTCCAACAGGGCTCGCGGCAAACGAGCAGTACTTC.

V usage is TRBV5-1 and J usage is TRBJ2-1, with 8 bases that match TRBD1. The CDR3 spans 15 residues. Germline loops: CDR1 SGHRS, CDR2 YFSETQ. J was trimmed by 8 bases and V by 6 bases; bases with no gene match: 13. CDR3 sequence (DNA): TGCGCCAGCACCCCCTATGGACAGGGTGTTGATGAGCAGTTCTTC. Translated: CASTPYGQGVDEQFF.